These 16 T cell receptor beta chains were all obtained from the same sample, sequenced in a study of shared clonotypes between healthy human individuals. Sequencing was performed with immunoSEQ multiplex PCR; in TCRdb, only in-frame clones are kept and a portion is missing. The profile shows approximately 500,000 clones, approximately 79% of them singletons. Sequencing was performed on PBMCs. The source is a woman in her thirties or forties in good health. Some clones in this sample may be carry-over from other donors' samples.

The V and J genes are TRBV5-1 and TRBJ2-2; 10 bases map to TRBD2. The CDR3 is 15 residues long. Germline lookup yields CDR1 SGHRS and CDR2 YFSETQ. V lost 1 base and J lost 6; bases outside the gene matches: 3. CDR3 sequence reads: CASSLSLAGAGELFF. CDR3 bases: TGCGCCAGCAGCTTGAGTCTAGCGGGAGCCGGGGAGCTGTTTTTT. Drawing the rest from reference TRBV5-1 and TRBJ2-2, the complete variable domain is KAGVTQTPRYLIKTRGQQVTLSCSPISGHRSVSWYQQTPGQGLQFLFEYFSETQRNKGNFPGRFSGRQFSNSRSEMNVSTLELGDSALYLCASSLSLAGAGELFFGEGSRLTVL.

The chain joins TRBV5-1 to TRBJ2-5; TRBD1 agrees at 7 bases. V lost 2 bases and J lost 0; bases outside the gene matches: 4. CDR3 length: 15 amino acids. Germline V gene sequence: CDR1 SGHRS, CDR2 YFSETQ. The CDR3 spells CASSFSRGYQETQYF. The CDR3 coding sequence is TGCGCCAGCAGCTTCAGCAGGGGGTACCAAGAGACCCAGTACTTC.

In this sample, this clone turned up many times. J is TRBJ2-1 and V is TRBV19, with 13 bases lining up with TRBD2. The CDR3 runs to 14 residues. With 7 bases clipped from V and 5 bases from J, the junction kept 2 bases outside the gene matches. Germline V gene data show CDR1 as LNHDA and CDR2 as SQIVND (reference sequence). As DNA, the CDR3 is TGTGCCAGTATCGGGACTAGCGGGAACAATGAGCAGTTCTTC. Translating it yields CASIGTSGNNEQFF.

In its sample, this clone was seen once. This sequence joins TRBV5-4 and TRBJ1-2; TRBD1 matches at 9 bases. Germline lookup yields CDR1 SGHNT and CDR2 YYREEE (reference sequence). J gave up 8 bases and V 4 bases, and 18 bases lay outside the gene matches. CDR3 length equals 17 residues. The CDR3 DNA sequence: TGTGCCAGCAGCCCCGGGACAGGGCACCTAACCTCTCAAGGCTACACCTTC. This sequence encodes CASSPGTGHLTSQGYTF.

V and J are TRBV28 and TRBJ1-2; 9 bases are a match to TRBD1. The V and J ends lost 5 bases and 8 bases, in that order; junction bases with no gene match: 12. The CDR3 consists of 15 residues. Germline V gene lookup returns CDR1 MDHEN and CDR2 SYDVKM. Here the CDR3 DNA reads TGTGCCAGCAGTCCCCACCTCGGGACAGGGAACGGCTACACCTTC. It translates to CASSPHLGTGNGYTF.

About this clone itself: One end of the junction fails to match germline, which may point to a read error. The DNA of the CDR3 is TGTGCCAGCAGTTCGTCCGGGACTAGCTTTTTC. Translating it yields CASSSSGTSFF. V gene TRBV6-5 combines with J gene TRBJ2-4; TRBD2 matches 9 bases. In germline, CDR1 is MNHEY, CDR2 SVGAGI. This CDR3 is built from 11 residues.

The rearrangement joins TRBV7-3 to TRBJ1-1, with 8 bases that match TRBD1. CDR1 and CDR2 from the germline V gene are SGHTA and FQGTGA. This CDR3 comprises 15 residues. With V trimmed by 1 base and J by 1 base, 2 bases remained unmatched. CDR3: CASSLMGTGNTEAFF. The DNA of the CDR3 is TGTGCCAGCAGCTTAATGGGGACAGGGAACACTGAAGCTTTCTTT.

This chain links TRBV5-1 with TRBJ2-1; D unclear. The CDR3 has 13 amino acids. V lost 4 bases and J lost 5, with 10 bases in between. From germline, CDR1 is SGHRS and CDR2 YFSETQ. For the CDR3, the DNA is TGCGCCAGCAGCCCGGACGACCACAATGAGCAGTTCTTC. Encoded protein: CASSPDDHNEQFF.

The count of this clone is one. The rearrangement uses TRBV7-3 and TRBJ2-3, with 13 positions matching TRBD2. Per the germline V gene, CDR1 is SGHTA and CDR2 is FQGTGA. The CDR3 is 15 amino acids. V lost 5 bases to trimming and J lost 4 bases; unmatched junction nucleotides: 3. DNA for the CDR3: TGTGCCAGCAGCCAGGGACTAGCGGGGCCAGATACGCAGTATTTT. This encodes CASSQGLAGPDTQYF.

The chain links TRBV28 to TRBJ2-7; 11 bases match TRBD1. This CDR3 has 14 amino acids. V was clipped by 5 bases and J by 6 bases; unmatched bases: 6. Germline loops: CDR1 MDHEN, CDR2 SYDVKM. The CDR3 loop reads CASSAGQGAREQYF. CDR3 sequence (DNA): TGTGCCAGCAGTGCAGGACAGGGGGCGCGCGAGCAGTACTTC.

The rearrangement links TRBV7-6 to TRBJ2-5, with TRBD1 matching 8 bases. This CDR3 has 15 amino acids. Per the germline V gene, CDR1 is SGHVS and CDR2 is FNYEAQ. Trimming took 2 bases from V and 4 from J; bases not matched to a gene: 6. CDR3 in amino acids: CASSLLSTGGETQYF. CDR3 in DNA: TGTGCCAGCAGCTTACTGAGTACAGGGGGAGAGACCCAGTACTTC. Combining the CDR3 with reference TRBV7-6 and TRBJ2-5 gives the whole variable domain GAGVSQSPRYKVTKRGQDVALRCDPISGHVSLYWYRQALGQGPEFLTYFNYEAQQDKSGLPNDRFSAERPEGSISTLTIQRTEQRDSAMYRCASSLLSTGGETQYFGPGTRLLVL.

CDR3 in DNA: TGCGCCAGCAGCCCAGGGGGGGCGGGAGGAATAGAGACCCAGTACTTC. Protein product: CASSPGGAGGIETQYF. The J gene is TRBJ2-5, the V gene TRBV5-1, with D possibly being TRBD2 (8 bases). In germline, CDR1 is SGHRS, CDR2 YFSETQ. The CDR3 sequence is 16 residues long. Between the trimmed V and J ends, which lost 4 bases and 4 bases, there was a span of 20 bases.

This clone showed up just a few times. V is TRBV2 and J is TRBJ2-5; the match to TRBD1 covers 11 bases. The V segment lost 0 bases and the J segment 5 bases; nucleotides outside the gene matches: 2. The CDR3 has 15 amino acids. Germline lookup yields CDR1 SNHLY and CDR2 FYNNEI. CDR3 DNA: TGTGCCAGCAGTGAAGCTCGGACAGGGGGCGAGACCCAGTACTTC. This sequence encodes CASSEARTGGETQYF.

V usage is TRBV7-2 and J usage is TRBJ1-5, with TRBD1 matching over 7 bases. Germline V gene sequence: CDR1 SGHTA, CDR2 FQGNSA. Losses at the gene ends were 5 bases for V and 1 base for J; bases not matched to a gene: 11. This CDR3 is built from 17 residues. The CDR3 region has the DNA TGTGCCAGCAGCCCGCAATTCGGGACAGAAAGCAATCAGCCCCAGCATTTT. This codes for CASSPQFGTESNQPQHF.

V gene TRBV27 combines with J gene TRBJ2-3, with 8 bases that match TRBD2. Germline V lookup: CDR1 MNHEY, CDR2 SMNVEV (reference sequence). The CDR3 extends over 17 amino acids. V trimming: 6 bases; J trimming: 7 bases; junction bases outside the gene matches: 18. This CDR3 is CASSRLLGGRTAYTQYF. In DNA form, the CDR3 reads TGTGCCAGCAGCCGCCTGCTTGGCGGGAGGACGGCTTATACGCAGTATTTT.

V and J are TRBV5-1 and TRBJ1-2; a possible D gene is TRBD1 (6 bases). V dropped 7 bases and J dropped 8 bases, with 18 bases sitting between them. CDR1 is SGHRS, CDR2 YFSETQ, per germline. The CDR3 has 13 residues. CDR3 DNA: TGCGCCAGCGGGACACGAGGGAACGTCGGCTACACCTTC. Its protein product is CASGTRGNVGYTF.